This TCR beta chain came from a study of shared clonotypes between healthy human individuals. Study-level information: Donors were a couple of women and three men aged 18 to 49. Each donor's CD8 memory used one plate, CD8 naive two, each CD4 subset three. Notes on the study in general: Sharing across four donors was highest in naive CD4 (approximately 5%) and lowest in memory CD8 (roughly 0.4%).

For every subset, genomic DNA was evenly distributed across several immunoSEQ plates. Sequencing was performed with immunoSEQ multiplex PCR; in TCRdb, only in-frame clones are kept and a portion is missing. This table holds about 1 million clones, about 77% found once. Points on this clone: Its antigen remains unidentified.

The specimen was memory CD4+ T cells sorted from blood. Stated subset: CD45RA-negative fraction. This receptor was taken from a man younger than 30 in good health.

CDR3 nucleotides: TGTGCCAGCAGGGCACTCAGCCAGTACACTGAAGCTTTCTTT. The encoded protein is CASRALSQYTEAFF. The chain employs TRBV7-2 and TRBJ1-1; unclear D gene. Between the trimmed V and J ends, which lost 6 bases and 3 bases, there was a span of 14 bases. The CDR3 is 14 residues long. Germline-derived CDR1 and CDR2 are SGHTA and FQGNSA.